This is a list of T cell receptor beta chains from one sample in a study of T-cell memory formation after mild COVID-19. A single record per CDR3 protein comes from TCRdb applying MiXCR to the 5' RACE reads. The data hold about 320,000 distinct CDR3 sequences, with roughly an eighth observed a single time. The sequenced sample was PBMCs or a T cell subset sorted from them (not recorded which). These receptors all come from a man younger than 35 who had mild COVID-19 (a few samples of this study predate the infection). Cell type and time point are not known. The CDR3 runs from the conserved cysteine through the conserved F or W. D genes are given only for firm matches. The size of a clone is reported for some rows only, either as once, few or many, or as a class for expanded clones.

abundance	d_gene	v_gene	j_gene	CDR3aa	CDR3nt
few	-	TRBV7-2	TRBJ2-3	CASSLVARARTDTQYF	TGTGCCAGCAGCTTAGTTGCCAGGGCCCGCACAGATACGCAGTATTTT
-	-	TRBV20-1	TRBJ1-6	CSARRDKPNPDYNSPLHF	TGCAGTGCTAGGCGGGACAAGCCCAATCCAGATTATAATTCACCCCTCCACTTT
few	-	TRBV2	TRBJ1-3	CASSEPRSGNTIYF	TGTGCCAGCAGTGAACCCAGGTCAGGAAACACCATATATTTT
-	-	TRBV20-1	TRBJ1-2	CSARAAQAADYGYTF	TGCAGTGCTAGAGCCGCCCAGGCAGCCGACTATGGCTACACCTTC
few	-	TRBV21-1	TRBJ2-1	CAGEWERGF	TGTGCCGGGGAATGGGAGCGGGGGTTC
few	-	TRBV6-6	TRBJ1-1	CASSRRGAGTEAFF	TGTGCCAGCAGCCGGCGGGGGGCTGGGACTGAAGCTTTCTTT
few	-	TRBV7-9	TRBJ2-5	CASSLLPGPGTQYF	TGTGCCAGCAGCTTGTTGCCCGGGCCGGGGACCCAGTACTTC
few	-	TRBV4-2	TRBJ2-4	CASSQGGEDIQYF	TGTGCCAGCAGCCAAGGGGGGGAAGACATTCAGTACTTC
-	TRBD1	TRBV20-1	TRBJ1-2	CSARDSGTGNYGYTF	TGCAGTGCTAGAGATAGCGGGACAGGGAACTATGGCTACACCTTC
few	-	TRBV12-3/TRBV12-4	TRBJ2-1	CASSVRDLAYNEQFF	TGTGCCAGCAGTGTCCGGGACTTAGCCTACAATGAGCAGTTCTTC